A selection of T cell receptor beta chains follows, all from one sample in a study of blood T cell repertoires in COVID-19. Profiled with immunoSEQ multiplex PCR; TCRdb holds only in-frame clones, not every one. The sample holds approximately 150,000 clones, around 83% seen once. The sample taken for sequencing was peripheral blood. These receptors were taken from a man between 25 and 39 years old with COVID-19, enrolled during active disease. CDR3s include the opening cysteine and the closing phenylalanine or tryptophan. A D gene is named only where the DNA matches it firmly. Only some rows state a clone size, as once, few, many or a class for expanded clones.

v_call	j_call	d_call	clone_size	cdr3_aa	cdr3_nt
TRBV10-3	TRBJ1-1	.	.	CAIGLGGPTEAFF	TGTGCCATCGGGCTGGGGGGTCCCACTGAAGCTTTCTTT
TRBV28	TRBJ1-5	.	.	CASSVGGFNQPQHF	TGTGCCTCCTCAGTGGGGGGGTTCAATCAGCCCCAGCATTTT
TRBV6-5	TRBJ1-1	TRBD1	.	CASKGQVYTEAFF	TGTGCCAGCAAAGGACAGGTTTACACTGAAGCTTTCTTT
TRBV7-2	TRBJ1-1	.	.	CASCQGQLNTEAFF	TGTGCCAGCTGTCAGGGGCAGCTGAACACTGAAGCTTTCTTT
TRBV27	TRBJ2-3	TRBD2	.	CASSLTTSPDTQYF	TGTGCCAGCAGTCTTACGACTAGCCCAGATACGCAGTATTTT
TRBV7-8	TRBJ2-7	TRBD1	.	CASRDPGGTGDYEQYF	TGTGCCAGCCGCGACCCCGGCGGGACAGGGGATTACGAGCAGTACTTC
TRBV13	TRBJ2-7	TRBD2	.	CASATSGSAEQYF	TGTGCCAGCGCCACTAGCGGGAGTGCCGAGCAGTACTTC
TRBV2	TRBJ1-5	TRBD1	.	CASSDKGARGQPQHF	TGTGCCAGCAGTGATAAGGGGGCGCGAGGTCAGCCCCAGCATTTT
TRBV6-6	TRBJ1-1	.	.	CASSPQGNTEAFF	TGTGCCAGCAGTCCACAGGGTAATACTGAAGCTTTCTTT
TRBV2	TRBJ1-6	.	.	CASSGEGPLHF	TGTGCCAGCAGTGGTGAGGGACCCCTCCACTTT
TRBV9	TRBJ2-5	TRBD2	.	CASSLDPSGKKTQYF	TGTGCCAGCAGCTTGGACCCCAGCGGGAAAAAGACCCAGTACTTC
TRBV20-1	TRBJ2-1	TRBD1	.	CSASSPLQGGEQFF	TGCAGTGCTAGTAGCCCACTACAGGGGGGTGAGCAGTTCTTC
TRBV23-1	TRBJ2-1	TRBD2	.	CASSLAGGDRNSYNEQFF	TGCGCCAGCAGTCTAGCGGGGGGGGACCGAAACTCCTACAATGAGCAGTTCTTC
TRBV2	TRBJ2-5	.	.	CASRGGAAQYF	TGTGCCAGCAGGGGGGGGGCTGCCCAGTACTTC
TRBV3-1/TRBV3-2	TRBJ2-7	.	.	CASSQYSPGTGEIGQYF	TGTGCCAGCAGCCAGTACTCCCCGGGGACGGGGGAGATAGGGCAGTACTTC
TRBV12-5	TRBJ2-1	.	.	CASGLVTGSSNNEQFF	TGTGCTAGTGGTTTGGTAACCGGGAGCAGCAACAATGAGCAGTTCTTC
TRBV10-3	TRBJ2-1	.	.	CAISDRLDIKGEQFF	TGTGCCATCAGTGACCGACTAGATATAAAGGGTGAGCAGTTCTTC
TRBV30	TRBJ1-5	TRBD1	.	CAWSVGTARMGPQHF	TGTGCCTGGAGTGTAGGGACAGCGAGGATGGGGCCCCAGCATTTT
TRBV7-2	TRBJ1-1	TRBD1	.	CASSLYGTVNTEAFF	TGTGCCAGCAGCTTGTACGGGACAGTGAACACTGAAGCTTTCTTT
TRBV18	TRBJ2-1	.	.	CASSPRQQFPDNEQFF	TGTGCCAGCTCACCAAGGCAACAGTTCCCCGACAATGAGCAGTTCTTC
TRBV6-5	TRBJ1-4	.	.	CASRSRPTNEKLFF	TGTGCCAGCAGATCCCGACCGACAAATGAAAAACTGTTTTTT
TRBV3-1/TRBV3-2	TRBJ2-5	.	.	CASSVGTLQETQYF	TGTGCCAGCAGCGTCGGGACTCTCCAAGAGACCCAGTACTTC
TRBV28	TRBJ2-5	TRBD1	.	CASSYGTEETQYF	TGTGCCAGCAGTTACGGGACAGAAGAGACCCAGTACTTC
TRBV4-1	TRBJ2-7	.	.	CASSPQEGYYEQYF	TGCGCCAGCAGCCCACAGGAGGGTTACTACGAGCAGTACTTC
TRBV6-1	TRBJ2-2	TRBD1	many	CASNQQGPNTGELFF	TGTGCCAGCAACCAACAGGGGCCTAACACCGGGGAGCTGTTTTTT
TRBV6-5	TRBJ2-2	.	.	CASSYSSTRSTGELFF	TGTGCCAGCAGTTACTCGTCTACGCGGTCCACCGGGGAGCTGTTTTTT
TRBV10-3	TRBJ1-5	.	.	CAISEYGDQPQHF	TGTGCCATCAGTGAGTATGGAGATCAGCCCCAGCATTTT
TRBV13	TRBJ2-4	TRBD2	.	CASSPREGIAKNIQYF	TGTGCCAGCAGCCCACGGGAGGGGATAGCCAAAAACATTCAGTACTTC
TRBV7-2	TRBJ2-5	.	.	CASSHIDYAAETQYF	TGTGCCAGCAGCCACATAGACTACGCCGCAGAGACCCAGTACTTC
TRBV28	TRBJ2-5	TRBD2	.	CVSGGRETQYF	TGTGTATCGGGAGGGCGAGAGACCCAGTACTTC
TRBV28	TRBJ1-4	.	.	CASREFGQSGEKLFF	TGTGCCAGCAGAGAGTTTGGACAGTCCGGTGAAAAACTGTTTTTT
TRBV6-5	TRBJ1-1	TRBD1	.	CASSYGQALF	TGTGCCAGCAGCTACGGACAGGCTCTCTTT
TRBV5-1	TRBJ2-1	.	few	CASSFGELYNEQFF	TGCGCCAGCAGCTTTGGTGAACTGTACAATGAGCAGTTCTTC
TRBV2	TRBJ2-1	.	.	CASSPGNEQFF	TGTGCCAGCTCCCCGGGTAATGAGCAGTTCTTC
TRBV11-2	TRBJ1-1	.	.	CASSLDPGRGDTEAFF	TGTGCCAGCAGCTTAGATCCGGGCCGGGGGGACACTGAAGCTTTCTTT
TRBV5-1	TRBJ2-1	.	.	CASSPRGGGEQFF	TGCGCCAGCAGCCCCAGAGGAGGAGGTGAGCAGTTCTTC
TRBV19	TRBJ1-5	.	.	CASSIWGVPNQPQHF	TGTGCCAGTAGTATTTGGGGGGTCCCCAATCAGCCCCAGCATTTT
TRBV4-2	TRBJ1-1	TRBD1	few	CASSQVGQGASEAFF	TGTGCCAGCAGCCAAGTAGGACAGGGGGCATCTGAAGCTTTCTTT
TRBV27	TRBJ1-1	.	.	CASGLTMNTEAFF	TGTGCCAGCGGGCTTACCATGAACACTGAAGCTTTCTTT
TRBV9	TRBJ2-2	TRBD2	.	CASSVGRSETGELFF	TGTGCCAGCAGCGTCGGGAGGTCGGAAACCGGGGAGCTGTTTTTT
TRBV6-5	TRBJ2-3	TRBD2	once	CASSTGTTSTDTQYF	TGTGCCAGCAGTACCGGGACTACAAGCACAGATACGCAGTATTTT
TRBV6-5	TRBJ1-2	.	.	CASAAGGGYSGYTF	TGTGCCAGCGCAGCGGGAGGGGGGTATAGTGGCTACACCTTC
TRBV30	TRBJ1-1	TRBD1	.	CAWNSGQAGTEAFF	TGTGCCTGGAATTCAGGACAGGCGGGTACTGAAGCTTTCTTT
TRBV6-1	TRBJ1-2	.	.	CASSESGPRGNGYTF	TGTGCCAGCAGTGAGTCCGGGCCCCGGGGGAATGGCTACACCTTC
TRBV7-2	TRBJ1-1	.	.	CASSLNLRPRAMNTEAFF	TGTGCCAGCAGCTTAAACTTGCGGCCGAGAGCGATGAACACTGAAGCTTTCTTT
TRBV19	TRBJ2-7	.	.	CASSLSETGGEQYF	TGTGCCAGTAGTCTGAGCGAGACTGGCGGCGAGCAGTACTTC
TRBV27	TRBJ1-2	.	once	CASSYSGRGYGYTF	TGTGCCAGCAGCTATTCAGGCCGGGGCTATGGCTACACCTTC
TRBV11-2	TRBJ2-6	.	.	CASSLAQSGANVLTF	TGTGCCAGCAGCTTAGCGCAGTCTGGGGCCAACGTCCTGACTTTC
TRBV6-5	TRBJ1-3	.	.	CASRGSGNTIYF	TGTGCCAGTCGGGGCTCTGGAAACACCATATATTTT
TRBV5-5	TRBJ1-6	.	.	CASSSWTENSPLHF	TGTGCCAGCAGCTCTTGGACAGAGAATTCACCCCTCCACTTT
TRBV20-1	TRBJ2-3	.	.	CSASWRGRGNTQYF	TGCAGTGCTAGTTGGAGAGGAAGAGGAAATACGCAGTATTTT
TRBV19	TRBJ2-7	.	.	CASSVGSAAVYEQYF	TGTGCCAGTAGTGTGGGTTCGGCGGCTGTCTACGAGCAGTACTTC
TRBV4-2	TRBJ1-2	TRBD1	many	CASSQDGAGTEGHSF	TGTGCCAGCAGCCAAGATGGGGCCGGGACAGAGGGCCATTCCTTC
TRBV6-2/TRBV6-3	TRBJ2-5	.	.	CASSYGAPAGVRTQYF	TGTGCCAGCAGTTACGGGGCCCCAGCAGGGGTACGGACCCAGTACTTC
TRBV24-1	TRBJ2-7	.	.	CATSPDSYEQYF	TGTGCCACCAGTCCAGACTCCTACGAGCAGTACTTC
TRBV2	TRBJ1-5	.	.	CASSPDSYQPQHF	TGTGCCAGCAGTCCCGACAGTTATCAGCCCCAGCATTTT
TRBV11-2	TRBJ1-1	TRBD1	many	CASSSDREKAFF	TGTGCCAGCAGCTCGGACAGGGAGAAAGCTTTCTTT